Listed below are T cell receptor beta chains from one sample, sequenced in a study of blood T cell repertoires in COVID-19. Sequenced by immunoSEQ multiplex PCR; TCRdb stores in-frame clones only, minus some. The sample carries roughly 110,000 clones, about four fifths recorded once. Sequences were obtained from peripheral blood. These receptors all stem from a man aged 65 to 79 with acute or convalescent COVID-19. The conserved cysteine and the conserved F or W are not part of the CDR3 here. The order of the fields is V gene, CDR3 length, J gene, CDR3 protein.

V: TRBV5-1
length: 13
J: TRBJ2-4
CDR3: ASSLAGVAKNIQY

V: TRBV6-6
length: 13
J: TRBJ2-2
CDR3: ASRPQGANTGELF

V: TRBV5-6
length: 12
J: TRBJ1-5
CDR3: ASSLGGGNQPQH

V: TRBV9
length: 14
J: TRBJ1-6
CDR3: ASSNPGGSYNSPLH

V: TRBV10-3
length: 10
J: TRBJ2-7
CDR3: AISASSYEQY

V: TRBV3-1/TRBV3-2
length: 12
J: TRBJ2-3
CDR3: ASSFGGPTDTQY

V: TRBV19
length: 12
J: TRBJ1-5
CDR3: ASRLRQGGQPQH

V: TRBV7-9
length: 15
J: TRBJ2-2
CDR3: ASSLRSAGGRTGELF

V: TRBV27
length: 13
J: TRBJ1-1
CDR3: ASRGLGQGEAEAF

V: TRBV14
length: 13
J: TRBJ1-1
CDR3: ASSQWGQVGTEAF

V: TRBV7-3
length: 13
J: TRBJ2-3
CDR3: ASSLAGGSTDTQY

V: TRBV9
length: 12
J: TRBJ1-1
CDR3: ASSVDIMNTEAF

V: TRBV6-5
length: 13
J: TRBJ1-3
CDR3: ASSLTAGQGNTIY

V: TRBV19
length: 13
J: TRBJ1-2
CDR3: ASFNSGTGLDGYT

V: TRBV27
length: 12
J: TRBJ2-3
CDR3: ASSLALRTDTQY

V: TRBV6-6
length: 14
J: TRBJ1-5
CDR3: ASSYSAQGSNQPQH

V: TRBV2
length: 13
J: TRBJ1-6
CDR3: ASRAQGPRNSPLH